This passage covers 27 T cell receptor beta chains from one sample sequenced in a study of CD8 T cells in ankylosing spondylitis. TCRdb reanalysed the 5' RACE reads using MiXCR and keeps one entry per CDR3 protein. Among about 500,000 distinct CDR3 sequences listed, about 12% were seen once. The antigens these receptors bind are not known. Study-wide points: There was a TCR beta motif, made of roughly eight highly homologous variants, that appeared characteristic of ankylosing spondylitis blood.

Sequences were obtained from blood, either unsorted or a sorted T cell fraction (not recorded which). Source of these receptors: a male donor with ankylosing spondylitis.

This clonotype was seen repeatedly, ten times or more. The chain is built from TRBV29-1 and TRBJ2-3; 7 bases agree with TRBD2. Trimming at V came to 6 bases and at J to 1 base, leaving 7 bases not matched to a gene. CDR1 and CDR2 (germline): SQVTM, ANQGSEA. The length of the CDR3 is 14 residues. The CDR3 spells CSVVLAGGTDTQYF. DNA of the CDR3: TGCAGCGTGGTATTGGCGGGAGGCACAGATACGCAGTATTTT.

The rearrangement uses TRBV5-1 and TRBJ2-3; 10 positions match TRBD2. This CDR3 is built from 16 residues. Germline loops: CDR1 SGHRS, CDR2 YFSETQ. The ends lost 3 bases at V and 6 bases at J; junction bases unmatched: 10. This CDR3 reads CASSSDPLAGKDTQYF. The CDR3 DNA sequence: TGCGCCAGCAGCTCCGATCCACTAGCGGGAAAGGATACGCAGTATTTT.

This clonotype was counted only a few times. The chain joins TRBV5-5 to TRBJ2-7; D may be TRBD2 (6 bases). Trimming pared 2 bases from V and 3 bases from J, leaving 12 bases between. This CDR3 comprises 14 residues. Germline CDR1 is SGHKS and CDR2 is YYEKEE (reference sequence). The CDR3 DNA reads TGTGCCAGCAGCTTTGTCGGAGGGGACTACGAGCAGTACGTC. It is translated as CASSFVGGDYEQYV.

The chain joins TRBV29-1 to TRBJ2-5; 7 bases match TRBD1. Germline V gene sequence: CDR1 SQVTM, CDR2 ANQGSEA. There are 13 residues in the CDR3. V gave up 5 bases and J gave up 1 base; unmatched junction bases: 4. CDR3 amino acids: CSVSRTGQETQYF. DNA for the CDR3: TGCAGCGTTTCCCGGACAGGCCAAGAGACCCAGTACTTC.

This clonotype has more than one count but fewer than ten. This sequence joins TRBV28 and TRBJ2-3; D may be TRBD1 (5 bases). Germline lookup yields CDR1 MDHEN and CDR2 SYDVKM. Between the trimmed V and J ends, which lost 3 bases and 0 bases, there was a span of 13 bases. The CDR3 contains 16 residues. In DNA form, the CDR3 reads TGTGCCAGCAGTTTGCCCAGGGCAGCTAGCACAGATACGCAGTATTTT. It translates to CASSLPRAASTDTQYF.

J is TRBJ2-1 and V is TRBV7-9, with 10 bases matching TRBD2. CDR3 length equals 15 residues. The germline CDR1 and CDR2 sequences are SEHNR and FQNEAQ (reference sequence). J gave up 15 bases and V 5 bases, and 16 bases lay outside the gene matches. The CDR3 loop is CASSRAGLADYFRFF. In DNA form, the CDR3 reads TGTGCCAGCAGCCGCGCCGGACTAGCGGACTATTTTCGGTTCTTC.

The V call is TRBV15, the J call TRBJ2-5, with 7 bases fitting TRBD2. The V and J ends lost 3 bases and 5 bases, in that order; junction bases with no gene match: 9. This CDR3 comprises 15 residues. Germline V gene data show CDR1 as LNHNV and CDR2 as YYDKDF (reference sequence). The CDR3 DNA reads as TGTGCCACCAGCAGTTCGGGAGGTGGTGGGGAGACCCAGTACTTC. Amino acids: CATSSSGGGGETQYF. The complete variable domain, with remaining parts taken from reference TRBV15 and TRBJ2-5, reads DAMVIQNPRYQVTQFGKPVTLSCSQTLNHNVMYWYQQKSSQAPKLLFHYYDKDFNNEADTPDNFQSRRPNTSFCFLDIRSPGLGDTAMYLCATSSSGGGGETQYFGPGTRLLVL.

This clonotype was detected a few times. The chain recombines TRBV11-2 with TRBJ2-7, with 9 bases matching TRBD1. V lost 4 bases, J lost 5 bases, and 3 bases stayed unmatched. This CDR3 comprises 13 residues. The germline V gene encodes CDR1 SGHAT and CDR2 FQNNGV. CDR3 DNA sequence: TGTGCCAGCAGCTGGACAGGGGACAACGAGCAGTACTTC. Amino acids: CASSWTGDNEQYF.

Many counts were recorded for this clonotype. The chain is built from TRBV15 and TRBJ2-1; perhaps TRBD2 as D (6 bases). V lost 6 bases and J 0 bases, leaving 15 bases between the germline ends. Germline V lookup: CDR1 LNHNV, CDR2 YYDKDF (reference sequence). CDR3 length equals 16 residues. The CDR3 here is CATRDLSGASYNEQFF. Here the CDR3 DNA reads TGTGCCACCAGGGATCTTAGCGGAGCCTCCTACAATGAGCAGTTCTTC.

This clonotype was picked up many times. The chain employs TRBV20-1 and TRBJ2-1, with D hard to call. Germline CDR1 and CDR2: DFQATT and SNEGSKA (reference sequence). Trimming took off 3 bases at V and 9 bases at J, with 18 bases between the two ends. The CDR3 sequence is 14 residues long. DNA of the CDR3: TGCAGTGCTAGCCCAGCACCTGTTTACGGTGAGCAGTTCTTC. It specifies CSASPAPVYGEQFF.

V and J are TRBV7-2 and TRBJ1-3, with 9 bases that match TRBD1. V was pared by 1 base and J by 4 bases, with 5 bases of the junction left unmatched. The CDR3 covers 16 residues. The germline gives CDR1 SGHTA, CDR2 FQGNSA. CDR3 sequence (DNA): TGTGCCAGCAGCTTAGGCGACAGGGGGGTGGGAAACACCATATATTTT. Translation: CASSLGDRGVGNTIYF.

This sequence joins TRBV7-9 and TRBJ2-5; TRBD2 matches at 8 bases. The CDR3 length is 15 residues. The germline V gene has CDR1 SEHNR and CDR2 FQNEAQ (reference sequence). V was clipped by 5 bases and J by 3 bases; unmatched bases: 8. This chain's CDR3 is CASSLEGTREETQYF. CDR3 sequence (DNA): TGTGCCAGCAGCCTCGAGGGGACTAGAGAAGAGACCCAGTACTTC.

This clonotype appeared a few times. J is TRBJ2-1 and V is TRBV18; D is possibly TRBD1 (6 bases). CDR1 and CDR2 (germline): KGHSH, LQKENI. V was pared by 9 bases and J by 5 bases, with 14 bases between. The CDR3 has 13 residues. The CDR3 protein is CASSDSLDNEQFF. The CDR3 coding sequence is TGTGCCAGTTCGGACAGTTTGGACAATGAGCAGTTCTTC.

This clonotype has more than one count but fewer than ten. The chain joins TRBV5-1 to TRBJ1-4; 9 bases agree with TRBD1. Unmatched junction bases numbered 6, after V lost 0 bases and J lost 6 bases. From germline, CDR1 is SGHRS and CDR2 YFSETQ. CDR3 length equals 16 residues. In DNA form, the CDR3 reads TGCGCCAGCAGCTTGGAGGGACAGGGCTCCCATGAAAAACTGTTTTTT. Amino acid sequence: CASSLEGQGSHEKLFF.

The chain carries TRBV20-1 and TRBJ2-3; D remains ambiguous. V lost 4 bases, J lost 4 bases, and 9 bases lay in between. Germline assignment: CDR1 DFQATT and CDR2 SNEGSKA (reference sequence). The CDR3 is made up of 12 amino acids. Written as DNA, the CDR3 is TGCAGTGCTATTGGAATCGCAGATACGCAGTATTTT. Its protein is CSAIGIADTQYF.

This clonotype was seen a few times. J is TRBJ2-1 and V is TRBV20-1, with D possibly TRBD1 on 6 matching bases. V was cut by 0 bases and J by 9 bases, with 12 bases left in between. Germline assignment: CDR1 DFQATT and CDR2 SNEGSKA (reference sequence). This CDR3 spans 13 amino acids. Written as DNA, the CDR3 is TGCAGTGCTAGAGAATTCGGCAGGGGTGAGCAGTTCTTC. This translates into CSAREFGRGEQFF.

The chain employs TRBV5-1 and TRBJ1-2, with D possibly being TRBD1 (6 bases). Germline-derived CDR1 and CDR2 are SGHRS and YFSETQ. The CDR3 has 14 residues. V was trimmed by 0 bases and J by 8 bases, leaving 14 bases between them. The CDR3 region is CASSLAVGGRGYTF. DNA for the CDR3: TGCGCCAGCAGCTTGGCCGTCGGGGGCCGGGGCTACACCTTC.

This clonotype was seen a few times. The rearrangement links TRBV5-1 to TRBJ2-6; D call uncertain. Germline V gene lookup returns CDR1 SGHRS and CDR2 YFSETQ. The CDR3 runs 16 residues. V lost 0 bases and J lost 2, with 9 bases in between. CDR3 in amino acids: CASSLAGKPGANVLTF. CDR3 nucleotide sequence: TGCGCCAGCAGCTTGGCCGGCAAACCTGGGGCCAACGTCCTGACTTTC. Supplemented by reference TRBV5-1 and TRBJ2-6, the full variable domain reads KAGVTQTPRYLIKTRGQQVTLSCSPISGHRSVSWYQQTPGQGLQFLFEYFSETQRNKGNFPGRFSGRQFSNSRSEMNVSTLELGDSALYLCASSLAGKPGANVLTFGAGSRLTVL.

This clonotype was recorded a few times. The chain joins TRBV29-1 to TRBJ1-1; TRBD1 matches at 8 bases. The V gene's germline CDR1 is SQVTM and CDR2 ANQGSEA. Unmatched junction bases numbered 7, after V lost 6 bases and J lost 1 base. The CDR3 has 14 amino acids. CDR3 in DNA: TGCAGCGTGGCAGCTCAGGGGGCGAACACTGAAGCTTTCTTT. Protein: CSVAAQGANTEAFF.

This sequence joins TRBV5-1 and TRBJ2-7; tentatively, D is TRBD2 (6 bases). Germline assignment: CDR1 SGHRS and CDR2 YFSETQ. This CDR3 has 16 residues. V lost 4 bases to trimming and J lost 0 bases, with 17 bases between them. The CDR3 DNA reads TGCGCCAGCAGCCCCGTTGGAGCGGGCCTCTCCTACGAGCAGTACTTC. This gives the protein CASSPVGAGLSYEQYF.

The V and J genes are TRBV4-1 and TRBJ1-4; D unclear. Germline CDR1 and CDR2: MGHRA and YSYEKL. The CDR3 length is 16 residues. V was shortened by 0 bases and J by 4 bases, with 12 bases between the two germline ends. The CDR3 DNA is TGCGCCAGCAGCCAAGATCGCAACCGAGTTAATGAAAAACTGTTTTTT. This codes for CASSQDRNRVNEKLFF.

The rearrangement uses TRBV20-1 and TRBJ2-1; 7 positions agree with TRBD1. The CDR3 runs to 13 residues. The V gene end was trimmed by 3 bases and the J gene end by 5 bases; junction bases not matched to a gene: 4. Per the germline V gene, CDR1 is DFQATT and CDR2 is SNEGSKA (reference sequence). CDR3 residues: CSARFGTDNEQFF. CDR3 bases: TGCAGTGCTAGGTTCGGGACAGACAATGAGCAGTTCTTC.

This clonotype was counted only a few times. V is TRBV20-1 and J is TRBJ1-5; TRBD1 aligns across 7 bases. The CDR3 totals 15 residues. The J segment lost 2 bases and the V segment lost 4 bases, leaving 8 bases of the junction unmatched. Germline V lookup: CDR1 DFQATT, CDR2 SNEGSKA (reference sequence). The chain's CDR3 is CSAIRQGIGNQPQHF. As DNA, the CDR3 is TGCAGTGCTATAAGACAGGGTATCGGCAATCAGCCCCAGCATTTT.

This clonotype has only a few counts. The chain couples TRBV7-9 to TRBJ2-5; possibly TRBD1 for D (5 bases). The CDR3 covers 14 residues. V was shortened by 3 bases and J by 4 bases, with 12 bases between the two germline ends. Germline assignment: CDR1 SEHNR and CDR2 FQNEAQ (reference sequence). The CDR3 loop reads CASSLTDALETQYF. The CDR3 DNA reads as TGTGCCAGCAGCTTGACAGACGCCCTAGAGACCCAGTACTTC.

J is TRBJ1-4 and V is TRBV9; 9 nucleotides line up with TRBD1. CDR3 length: 15 residues. V lost 4 bases to trimming and J lost 8 bases; unmatched junction nucleotides: 9. Germline V gene lookup returns CDR1 SGDLS and CDR2 YYNGEE. The DNA of the CDR3 is TGTGCCAGCAGCATTGGGACAGGGCCAGGAGAAAAACTGTTTTTT. It yields the protein CASSIGTGPGEKLFF.

The table lists this clonotype with many counts. This chain links TRBV4-1 with TRBJ2-4; 11 nucleotides line up with TRBD2. The CDR3 contains 17 residues. V shed 2 bases and J 0 bases; nucleotides not matched to a gene: 3. Germline V CDR1 and CDR2: MGHRA, YSYEKL. The CDR3 sequence is CASSQLTSGIAKNIQYF. In DNA form, the CDR3 reads TGCGCCAGCAGCCAACTGACTAGCGGGATAGCCAAAAACATTCAGTACTTC.

The sample holds many counts of this clonotype. The chain uses TRBV4-2 and TRBJ2-2; weak D call: TRBD2 (6 bases). Germline assignment: CDR1 LGHNA and CDR2 YNFKEQ. Trimming cost V 0 bases and J 1 base, with 15 bases left between them. The CDR3 extends over 18 amino acids. CDR3 protein: CASSQESGLPGNTGELFF. The DNA of the CDR3 is TGTGCCAGCAGCCAAGAGTCGGGACTCCCAGGGAACACCGGGGAGCTGTTTTTT.